Shown below are 17 T cell receptor beta chains from a single sample sequenced in a study of Graves' ophthalmopathy and Graves' hyperthyroidism. RNA transcripts served as template for amplifying TCR beta CDR3 sequences. An opening RT-PCR round employed HTBI primers and preceded a second-round multiplex PCR. Via MiXCR, TCRdb re-called the multiplex PCR reads, giving one row per CDR3 protein. The data hold about 660,000 distinct CDR3 sequences, with roughly two fifths observed a single time. Sequencing input: peripheral blood. These receptors were obtained from an adult man with Graves' ophthalmopathy.

The CDR3 region is CSVTGAQPQHF. In DNA form, the CDR3 reads TGCAGCGTGACAGGGGCTCAGCCCCAGCATTTT. The chain employs TRBV29-1 and TRBJ1-5; TRBD1 agrees at 8 bases. The germline gives CDR1 SQVTM, CDR2 ANQGSEA. This CDR3 comprises 11 residues. V lost 6 bases to trimming and J lost 6 bases; unmatched junction nucleotides: 1.

This clonotype came up many times. The chain links TRBV2 to TRBJ2-7; the D gene could be TRBD1 or TRBD2 (5 bases each). CDR3 length equals 13 residues. Trimming took off 7 bases at V and 2 bases at J, with 12 bases between the two ends. CDR1 is SNHLY and CDR2 is FYNNEI in the germline V gene. CDR3 coding DNA: TGTGCCAGCAACGGGGCCCGGGCCTACGAGCAGTACTTC. It is translated as CASNGARAYEQYF.

This clonotype was counted many times. The chain's CDR3 is CASTKLNTEAFF. DNA for the CDR3: TGTGCCAGCACCAAATTGAACACTGAAGCTTTCTTT. The chain combines TRBV12-3 or TRBV12-4 with TRBJ1-1; D ambiguous. The CDR3 runs 12 residues. V dropped 7 bases and J dropped 0 bases, with 6 bases sitting between them.

This clonotype has at least ten counts. This chain links TRBV7-9 with TRBJ1-2; D not certain. V was pared by 2 bases and J by 6 bases, with 7 bases between. The CDR3 extends over 12 amino acids. Per germline, CDR1 SEHNR and CDR2 FQNEAQ (reference sequence). For the CDR3, the DNA is TGTGCCAGCAGCTTATTGGGCAATGGCTACACCTTC. This gives the protein CASSLLGNGYTF.

V usage is TRBV30 and J usage is TRBJ1-4, with D possibly matching TRBD1 (5 bases). Trimming took 5 bases from V and 8 from J, leaving 12 bases between them. Germline V gives CDR1 GTSNPN, CDR2 SVGIG (reference sequence). CDR3 length equals 12 residues. CDR3 sequence reads: CAWGQGGEKLFF. The CDR3 nucleotides are TGTGCCTGGGGGCAGGGAGGAGAAAAACTGTTTTTT.

This clonotype has a handful of counts. V is TRBV5-1 and J is TRBJ2-2; weak D call: TRBD1 (5 bases). V was shortened by 4 bases and J by 6 bases, with 10 bases between the two germline ends. Germline assignment: CDR1 SGHRS and CDR2 YFSETQ. CDR3 length equals 13 residues. CDR3 protein: CASSLQAAGELFF. The CDR3 region has the DNA TGCGCCAGCAGCCTACAGGCGGCCGGGGAGCTGTTTTTT.

This clonotype was observed at least ten times. This chain uses TRBV19 with TRBJ1-5, with 12 bases lining up with TRBD1. The CDR3 is 16 amino acids. V dropped 10 bases and J dropped 4; count of bases not matched to a gene: 11. Germline V gene data show CDR1 as LNHDA and CDR2 as SQIVND (reference sequence). CDR3 sequence (DNA): TGTGCCACTACAAAGGGACAGGGGGCGCGGAATCAGCCCCAGCATTTT. Protein sequence: CATTKGQGARNQPQHF.

The rearrangement joins TRBV5-1 to TRBJ2-3; D unclear. The CDR3 sequence is 15 residues long. Between the trimmed V and J ends, which lost 1 base and 2 bases, there was a span of 11 bases. The germline CDR1 and CDR2 sequences are SGHRS and YFSETQ. The CDR3 reads CASSLLGTYTDTQYF. In nucleotides, the CDR3 is TGCGCCAGCAGCTTGCTGGGCACCTACACAGATACGCAGTATTTT.

This clonotype was seen a handful of times. The gene calls are TRBV2 and TRBJ2-7; D is perhaps TRBD1 (5 bases). Germline values: CDR1 SNHLY, CDR2 FYNNEI. The CDR3 runs 14 residues. The V end lost 5 bases, the J end lost 0 bases, and 11 bases lay between the germline ends. As DNA, the CDR3 is TGTGCCAGCAGTTATTTCGGACACTCCTACGAGCAGTACTTC. This gives the protein CASSYFGHSYEQYF.

Regarding this clonotype: Likely a read error: the CDR3 ends without its conserved phenylalanine or tryptophan. The V and J genes are TRBV5-1 and TRBJ2-7; the D gene is possibly TRBD1 (6 bases). Germline lookup yields CDR1 SGHRS and CDR2 YFSETQ. Trimming took 3 bases from V and 2 from J, leaving 9 bases between them. The CDR3 is made up of 13 amino acids. The CDR3 sequence: CASSSQGTYEQYL. In nucleotides, the CDR3 is TGCGCCAGCAGCTCACAGGGAACCTACGAGCAGTACCTC.

This clonotype showed up many times. The chain is built from TRBV12-3 or TRBV12-4 and TRBJ2-5; 13 bases map to TRBD2. The CDR3 contains 15 residues. J gave up 5 bases and V 7 bases, and 7 bases lay outside the gene matches. As DNA, the CDR3 is TGTGCCAGCACCTCGGGGACTAGCGGGGTCGAGACCCAGTACTTC. Its protein is CASTSGTSGVETQYF.

Many counts were recorded for this clonotype. V usage is TRBV7-8 and J usage is TRBJ2-3; a possible D gene is TRBD2 (5 bases). The CDR3 has 13 amino acids. Per germline, CDR1 SGHVS and CDR2 FQNEAQ. Trimming left V 4 bases short and J 5 bases short, with 10 bases between. CDR3 in amino acids: CASSYPRGDTQYF. Here the CDR3 DNA reads TGTGCCAGCAGCTACCCACGGGGAGATACGCAGTATTTT.

In its sample, this clonotype was seen many times. The chain employs TRBV7-9 and TRBJ1-2; 8 positions match TRBD1. Germline assignment: CDR1 SEHNR and CDR2 FQNEAQ (reference sequence). V trimming: 6 bases; J trimming: 6 bases; junction bases outside the gene matches: 12. The CDR3 consists of 15 residues. The CDR3: CASSDQDREKDGYTF. CDR3 DNA sequence: TGTGCCAGCAGTGATCAGGACAGGGAAAAGGATGGCTACACCTTC.

This clonotype came up a few times. This chain uses TRBV27 with TRBJ2-5; D gene ambiguous. Trimming shortened V by 3 bases and J by 0 bases, and 5 bases separated the two germline ends. Germline CDR1 reads MNHEY; CDR2 reads SMNVEV (reference sequence). The CDR3 runs to 13 residues. As DNA, the CDR3 is TGTGCCAGCAGTTTGATACACCAAGAGACCCAGTACTTC. This sequence encodes CASSLIHQETQYF.

Note on this clonotype: The CDR3 ends on some other residue instead of the conserved phenylalanine or tryptophan, so this is likely a read error. The DNA is omitted, as the CDR3 cannot be located on it reliably, and the CDR3 follows TCRdb's listing. The genes are TRBV29-1 and TRBJ1-3; the table's D call, TRBD1, was not checked against the DNA. Inclusive of both ends, the CDR3 amounts to 9 amino acids. Germline V CDR1 and CDR2: SQVTM, ANQGSEA. The CDR3 protein is CSRETGYNT.

This clonotype was observed at least ten times. The chain recombines TRBV7-9 with TRBJ1-1; D remains ambiguous. CDR1 and CDR2 from the germline V gene are SEHNR and FQNEAQ (reference sequence). The CDR3 totals 15 residues. V dropped 5 bases and J dropped 0 bases, with 13 bases sitting between them. The CDR3 protein is CASSLQTGVNTEAFF. As DNA, the CDR3 is TGTGCCAGCAGCCTGCAGACGGGCGTGAACACTGAAGCTTTCTTT. Full variable domain (remainder filled in from reference TRBV7-9 and TRBJ1-1): DTGVSQNPRHKITKRGQNVTFRCDPISEHNRLYWYRQTLGQGPEFLTYFQNEAQLEKSRLLSDRFSAERPKGSFSTLEIQRTEQGDSAMYLCASSLQTGVNTEAFFGQGTRLTVV.

In the case of this clonotype: It may be a read error: a sequence one base away is much more abundant. As the CDR3 is not closed by the conserved phenylalanine or tryptophan, this likely results from a read error. The chain employs TRBV11-1 and TRBJ2-7; D is possibly TRBD2 (5 bases). Matching the DNA end better, TRBJ2-5 makes the J call doubtful. The V gene's germline CDR1 is SGHAT and CDR2 FQDESV (reference sequence). The CDR3 is 13 residues long. The CDR3 region has the DNA TGTGCCAGCAGCGAGACAAGAGGGGAGACCCAGTACCTC. Its protein is CASSETRGETQYL.